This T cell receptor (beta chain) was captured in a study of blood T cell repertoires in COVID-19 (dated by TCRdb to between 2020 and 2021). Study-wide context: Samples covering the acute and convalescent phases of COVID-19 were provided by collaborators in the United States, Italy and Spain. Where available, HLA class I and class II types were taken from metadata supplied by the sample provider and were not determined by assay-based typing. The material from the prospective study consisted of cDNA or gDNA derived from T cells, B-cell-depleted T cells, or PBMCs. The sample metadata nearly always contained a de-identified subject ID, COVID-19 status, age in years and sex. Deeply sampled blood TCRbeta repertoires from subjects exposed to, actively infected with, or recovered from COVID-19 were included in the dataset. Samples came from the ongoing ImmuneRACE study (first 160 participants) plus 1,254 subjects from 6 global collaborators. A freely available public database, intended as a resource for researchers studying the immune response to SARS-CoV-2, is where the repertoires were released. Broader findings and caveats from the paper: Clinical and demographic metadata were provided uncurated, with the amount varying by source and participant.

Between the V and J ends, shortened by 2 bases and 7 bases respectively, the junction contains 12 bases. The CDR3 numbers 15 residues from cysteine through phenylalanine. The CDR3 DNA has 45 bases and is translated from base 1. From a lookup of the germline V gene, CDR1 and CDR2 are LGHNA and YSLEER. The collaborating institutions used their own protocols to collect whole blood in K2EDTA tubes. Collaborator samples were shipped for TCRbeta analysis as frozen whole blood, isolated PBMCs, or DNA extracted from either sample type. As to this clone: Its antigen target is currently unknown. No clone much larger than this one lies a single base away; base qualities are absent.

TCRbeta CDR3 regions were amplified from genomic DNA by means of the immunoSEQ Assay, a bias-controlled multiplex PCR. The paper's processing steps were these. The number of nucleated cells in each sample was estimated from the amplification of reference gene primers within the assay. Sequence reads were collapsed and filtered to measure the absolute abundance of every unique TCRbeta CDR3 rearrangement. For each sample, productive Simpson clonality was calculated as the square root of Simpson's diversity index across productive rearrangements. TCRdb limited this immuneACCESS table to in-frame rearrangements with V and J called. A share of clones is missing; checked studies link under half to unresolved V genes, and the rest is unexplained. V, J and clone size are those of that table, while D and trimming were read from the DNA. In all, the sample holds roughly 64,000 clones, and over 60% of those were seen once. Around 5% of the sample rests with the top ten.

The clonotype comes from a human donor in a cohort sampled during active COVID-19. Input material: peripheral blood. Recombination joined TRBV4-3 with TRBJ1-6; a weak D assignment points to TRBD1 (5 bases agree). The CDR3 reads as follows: CASSQRDSINSPLHF. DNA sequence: TGCGCCAGCAGCCAACGAGACAGTATCAATTCACCCCTCCACTTT.